Listed below are T cell receptor beta chains from one sample, sequenced in a study of T cell responses to AZD1222 COVID-19 vaccine. TCRdb's table, derived via immunoSEQ multiplex PCR, lists solely in-frame clones and lacks some. Of roughly 120,000 clones listed, around 92% are singletons. The sample was peripheral blood, taken on day 0 of AZD1222 vaccination. The receptors originated from an adult in good health. CDR3s leave out the opening cysteine and the closing phenylalanine or tryptophan. Fields, in order: V gene, J gene, CDR3 protein.

>TRBV7-9|TRBJ2-1
ASRSGVNEQF
>TRBV7-6|TRBJ2-3
ASSSQSTDTQY
>TRBV5-1|TRBJ2-2
ASSFETGELF
>TRBV27|TRBJ1-6
ASSLSSFWPGSYNSPLH
>TRBV28|TRBJ1-2
ASSRRDNRAILGYT
>TRBV15|TRBJ2-7
ATSRDLVTFVEQY
>TRBV6-5|TRBJ2-7
ASSYSTGRLHYEQY
>TRBV3-1/TRBV3-2|TRBJ2-2
ASSQARAGSNTGELF
>TRBV7-9|TRBJ1-3
ATWKERDPSGNTIY
>TRBV15|TRBJ1-1
ATSRDSSGHTEAF
>TRBV27|TRBJ2-5
ASSLSSGTNWETQY
>TRBV19|TRBJ1-1
ASSIASGGSGTEAF
>TRBV5-1|TRBJ1-3
ASSFDNSGNTIY
>TRBV5-1|TRBJ2-7
ASRWAGGSYEQY
>TRBV28|TRBJ1-1
ASSPAGLGEAF
>TRBV6-5|TRBJ2-3
ASSYRGVGQTQY
>TRBV5-4|TRBJ2-7
ASSFDSLEQY
>TRBV28|TRBJ1-5
ASSSIYQPQH
>TRBV11-3|TRBJ2-5
ASSPRGQKETQY
>TRBV6-5|TRBJ2-3
ASSTNLAGVDTQY
>TRBV6-5|TRBJ2-7
ASNPGQTYYEQY
>TRBV3-1/TRBV3-2|TRBJ2-7
ASSYRVGYEQY
>TRBV28|TRBJ1-4
ASSPPGTGVVFEKLF
>TRBV5-4|TRBJ1-1
ASSSTFGNTEAF
>TRBV6-2/TRBV6-3|TRBJ1-6
ASSLSSPTGSYNSPLH
>TRBV5-6|TRBJ2-5
ASSLDLQETQY
>TRBV27|TRBJ1-1
ASSLGRPMNTEAF
>TRBV11-2|TRBJ2-3
ASSLSRVQERTDTQY
>TRBV7-8|TRBJ2-7
ASSLMGGYEQY
>TRBV21-1|TRBJ2-7
ASRQILNKEMDLKIPYEQY
>TRBV3-1/TRBV3-2|TRBJ2-6
ASSFGLALSSGANVLT
>TRBV28|TRBJ2-7
ASISTGGSYEQY
>TRBV30|TRBJ2-2
ARLYLNTGELF
>TRBV10-3|TRBJ2-1
AIGFSANSYNEQF
>TRBV5-1|TRBJ2-5
ASSGTGTGEETQY
>TRBV6-4|TRBJ1-2
ASSDSDGGTNYGYT
>TRBV15|TRBJ2-1
ATSRAGGRTSGRGAEQF
>TRBV28|TRBJ2-1
ASTPGPDPSYNEQF
>TRBV3-1/TRBV3-2|TRBJ2-5
ASSHLGQEETQY
>TRBV10-3|TRBJ2-7
AISEPYRTSESSYEQY
>TRBV11-3|TRBJ2-7
ASSQTGSSYEQY
>TRBV19|TRBJ2-1
ASSIGQGADEQF
>TRBV6-5|TRBJ1-6
ASSYDQGINSPLH
>TRBV29-1|TRBJ1-1
SVLPRGTEAF
>TRBV5-4|TRBJ1-1
ASSLPTGGDTEAF
>TRBV29-1|TRBJ2-1
SVSGGAQRYNEQF
>TRBV10-3|TRBJ2-1
AIRYSDLYNEQF
>TRBV7-9|TRBJ2-1
ASSFGNYNEQF
>TRBV19|TRBJ2-3
ASSSDRVAGVSDTQY
>TRBV5-1|TRBJ2-3
ASSLGRDTDTQY
>TRBV12-3/TRBV12-4|TRBJ1-4
ASGQATNEKLF
>TRBV6-1|TRBJ2-3
ASGEEVAWGSDTQY
>TRBV28|TRBJ1-1
ASSPGTTNTEAF
>TRBV11-2|TRBJ1-1
ASSPHVVLTNMNTEAF
>TRBV19|TRBJ1-1
ASSGDRDPEAF
>TRBV6-5|TRBJ1-5
ASDNGSNQPQH
>TRBV12-3/TRBV12-4|TRBJ2-7
ASRTSGLPREY
>TRBV3-1/TRBV3-2|TRBJ2-3
ATRDARAGDTQY
>TRBV5-6|TRBJ1-1
ASSLGSTEAF
>TRBV5-4|TRBJ1-4
ASSLDTANEKLF